This TCR beta chain was obtained from a study of blood T cell repertoires in COVID-19. In the study overall: Some COVID-19 samples were acute and others convalescent; all came from the United States, Italy and Spain.

The authors' processing: Reference gene primer amplification in the assay estimated nucleated cell counts. Sequenced by immunoSEQ multiplex PCR; TCRdb stores in-frame clones only, minus some. The V and J calls and the clone size are those of that table, but D and trimming were determined from the DNA. The sample records approximately 300,000 clones, around 84% being singletons. The study recruited people aged 18 to 89 years across around 24 US areas. Researchers sorted participants into cohorts using their self-reported clinical history. The germline V and J ends were trimmed by 6 bases and 2 bases, with 13 bases remaining between them. Germline V gene sequence: CDR1 LGHDT, CDR2 YNNKEL (reference sequence). The CDR3 has 14 residues.

The specimen sequenced was PBMCs or T cells enriched from blood (not recorded which). This receptor was taken from a woman under 40 who had been exposed to COVID-19. J is TRBJ2-5 and V is TRBV3-1 (or the pseudogene TRBV3-2), with D perhaps TRBD2 (6 bases). The CDR3 protein is CASSPGGVQETQYF. In DNA, the CDR3 is TGTGCCAGCAGTCCCGGGGGAGTTCAAGAGACCCAGTACTTC.